Listed here are 14 T cell receptor beta chains from one sample, sequenced in a study of identical twins. A single record per CDR3 protein comes from TCRdb applying MiXCR to the 5' RACE reads. The sample shows 250,000 to 350,000 distinct CDR3 sequences, less than 9% of them seen only once. These data also featured in a second study, about yellow fever vaccine responses in identical twins.

The specimen sequenced was memory (CD45RO+) T cells sorted from blood. Receptor source: a woman aged 18-30 years in good health.

This clonotype was observed many times. The chain employs TRBV7-9 and TRBJ2-7; 8 bases line up with TRBD2. This CDR3 is built from 16 residues. Germline lookup yields CDR1 SEHNR and CDR2 FQNEAQ (reference sequence). Germline trimming cut 4 bases from V and 0 bases from J; bases unmatched to any gene: 8. The CDR3 protein is CASSSLTSEHSYEQYF. The CDR3 nucleotides read TGTGCCAGCAGCTCCCTGACTAGCGAGCACTCCTACGAGCAGTACTTC.

In this sample, this clonotype turned up many times. The chain has TRBV5-5 and TRBJ2-7; possibly TRBD1 or TRBD2 for D (6 bases each). V lost 3 bases and J 0 bases, leaving 10 bases between the germline ends. Germline loops: CDR1 SGHKS, CDR2 YYEKEE (reference sequence). This CDR3 region has 14 residues. CDR3 region: CASSWRDTSYEQYF. CDR3 coding DNA: TGTGCCAGCAGCTGGAGGGACACCTCCTACGAGCAGTACTTC. The variable domain in full, with the rest retrieved from reference TRBV5-5 and TRBJ2-7, is DAGVTQSPTHLIKTRGQQVTLRCSPISGHKSVSWYQQVLGQGPQFIFQYYEKEERGRGNFPDRFSARQFPNYSSELNVNALLLGDSALYLCASSWRDTSYEQYFGPGTRLTVT.

In this sample, this clonotype turned up many times. The genes are TRBV29-1 and TRBJ2-3, with 11 bases matching TRBD2. Germline CDR1 and CDR2: SQVTM and ANQGSEA. This CDR3 contains 14 residues. Trimming at V came to 4 bases and at J to 10 bases, leaving 10 bases not matched to a gene. The DNA for the CDR3 is TGCAGCGTTGTAAAGACTAGCGGGATTAGGTCGCAGTATTTT. It is translated as CSVVKTSGIRSQYF.

V usage is TRBV27 and J usage is TRBJ2-3, with 7 bases aligning to TRBD1. Germline V gene data show CDR1 as MNHEY and CDR2 as SMNVEV (reference sequence). The CDR3 is made up of 15 amino acids. After removal of 3 bases from V and 1 base from J, the junction contained 4 bases not matched to a gene. The CDR3 bases are TGTGCCAGCAGTTTGTTAGGACAGGGCACAGATACGCAGTATTTT. As protein: CASSLLGQGTDTQYF.

CDR3 loop: CASSQGGLATNEKLFF. The CDR3 region has the DNA TGCGCCAGCAGCCAGGGGGGACTTGCAACTAATGAAAAACTGTTTTTT. The chain combines TRBV5-1 with TRBJ1-4, with TRBD1 identical over 7 bases. The CDR3 runs 16 residues. V shed 4 bases and J 0 bases; nucleotides not matched to a gene: 6. CDR1 is SGHRS and CDR2 is YFSETQ in the germline V gene. Full variable domain (rest looked up from reference TRBV5-1 and TRBJ1-4): KAGVTQTPRYLIKTRGQQVTLSCSPISGHRSVSWYQQTPGQGLQFLFEYFSETQRNKGNFPGRFSGRQFSNSRSEMNVSTLELGDSALYLCASSQGGLATNEKLFFGSGTQLSVL.

This clonotype was picked up a small number of times. The rearrangement uses TRBV5-1 and TRBJ1-6; a possible D gene is TRBD1 (6 bases). Per the germline V gene, CDR1 is SGHRS and CDR2 is YFSETQ. This CDR3 has 14 residues. Trimming left V 0 bases short and J 8 bases short, with 9 bases between. The CDR3 loop reads CASSLGGPDSPLHF. CDR3 DNA: TGCGCCAGCAGCTTGGGGGGGCCGGATTCACCCCTCCACTTT.

This sequence joins TRBV5-1 and TRBJ2-1; tentatively, D is TRBD1 (6 bases). Germline V gene data show CDR1 as SGHRS and CDR2 as YFSETQ. The ends were cut back, 7 bases at V and 2 bases at J, with 22 bases in the middle. The CDR3 spans 17 residues. Written as DNA, the CDR3 is TGCGCCAGCCGTCCAGCACAGGGCCTGGGGACCTACAATGAGCAGTTCTTC. It encodes CASRPAQGLGTYNEQFF.

The J gene is TRBJ1-5, the V gene TRBV14; 8 bases map to TRBD1. Germline CDR1 and CDR2: SGHDN and FVKESK. J gave up 1 base and V 2 bases, and 4 bases lay outside the gene matches. The CDR3 contains 16 residues. Written as DNA, the CDR3 is TGTGCCAGCAGCCAACCGGACAGGGACAGCAATCAGCCCCAGCATTTT. Translation: CASSQPDRDSNQPQHF.

The V call is TRBV3-1, the J call TRBJ2-1; D unresolved. There are 11 residues in the CDR3. Germline values: CDR1 LGHDT, CDR2 YNNKEL (reference sequence). V lost 1 base to trimming and J lost 10 bases, with 5 bases between them. The CDR3 bases are TGTGCCAGCAGCCAAGTCAGGGAGCAGTTCTTC. This gives the protein CASSQVREQFF.

The chain's CDR3 is CAISPTQGQGGYTF. The DNA for the CDR3 is TGTGCCATCAGTCCTACCCAGGGGCAGGGTGGCTACACCTTC. V is TRBV10-3 and J is TRBJ1-2, with D possibly being TRBD1 (6 bases). V was pared by 5 bases and J by 7 bases, with 17 bases between. Germline V lookup: CDR1 ENHRY, CDR2 SYGVKD. This CDR3 is built from 14 residues.

The V and J genes are TRBV20-1 and TRBJ2-5; weak D call: TRBD1 (8 bases). The CDR3 covers 16 residues. Germline lookup yields CDR1 DFQATT and CDR2 SNEGSKA (reference sequence). V dropped 6 bases and J dropped 6 bases, with 26 bases sitting between them. The CDR3 nucleotides read TGCAGTGCAGAAAGGGGGGGGGGACAGGCATCGAAGACCCAGTACTTC. It encodes CSAERGGGQASKTQYF.

This clonotype was seen a few times. The gene calls are TRBV24-1 and TRBJ2-1; 9 nucleotides agree with TRBD1. Germline V gene lookup returns CDR1 KGHDR and CDR2 SFDVKD. The CDR3 runs 16 residues. Losses at the gene ends were 2 bases for V and 1 base for J; bases not matched to a gene: 2. The CDR3 coding sequence is TGTGCCACCAGTGATTGGGGACAGGGATCCTACAATGAGCAGTTCTTC. Encoded protein: CATSDWGQGSYNEQFF.

This clonotype was seen a few times. The V and J genes are TRBV12-3 or TRBV12-4 and TRBJ2-1; D might be TRBD1 (7 bases). This CDR3 spans 14 amino acids. V was pared by 5 bases and J by 10 bases, with 18 bases between. The CDR3 region has the DNA TGTGCCAGCAGTCTCGGAGGGACAGAGAGCGAGCAGTTCTTC. Amino acid sequence: CASSLGGTESEQFF.

This clonotype has a count of ten or more. This chain joins TRBV24-1 and TRBJ2-1; D is ambiguous. Trimming removed 4 bases at V and 7 bases at J, with 19 bases between. The CDR3 totals 16 residues. The V gene's germline CDR1 is KGHDR and CDR2 SFDVKD. Here the CDR3 DNA reads TGTGCCACCAGTGACCCCAGACCCAACTTACGGAATGAGCAGTTCTTC. It translates to CATSDPRPNLRNEQFF.